This entry describes one TCR beta chain. CDR1 is DFQATT, CDR2 SNEGSKA, per germline (reference sequence). The J segment lost 5 bases and the V segment lost 3 bases, leaving 9 bases of the junction unmatched. The CDR3 has 15 amino acids. Individuals aged 18 to 89 years were recruited from about two dozen US areas. Among Cohort 3 donors, those recovered had two negative PCRs, clearance, or symptom resolution. The sample comes from a study of blood T cell repertoires in COVID-19. Study background: Some COVID-19 samples were acute and others convalescent; all came from the United States, Italy and Spain.

Using immunoSEQ multiplex PCR, the repertoire was profiled, and TCRdb retains in-frame clones only, with some absent. The repertoire holds 110,000 to 150,000 clones, just over 85% seen once, with 4.3% in the top ten. The clonotype was recovered from a man aged 50 or older who had recovered from COVID-19. The sample consisted of PBMCs or T cells enriched from blood (not recorded which). The rearrangement uses TRBV20-1 and TRBJ2-1; the match to TRBD1 covers 8 bases. The CDR3 nucleotides read TGCAGTGCTAGTGTCCGGACAGGGAAGGACAATGAGCAGTTCTTC. Translating gives CSASVRTGKDNEQFF.